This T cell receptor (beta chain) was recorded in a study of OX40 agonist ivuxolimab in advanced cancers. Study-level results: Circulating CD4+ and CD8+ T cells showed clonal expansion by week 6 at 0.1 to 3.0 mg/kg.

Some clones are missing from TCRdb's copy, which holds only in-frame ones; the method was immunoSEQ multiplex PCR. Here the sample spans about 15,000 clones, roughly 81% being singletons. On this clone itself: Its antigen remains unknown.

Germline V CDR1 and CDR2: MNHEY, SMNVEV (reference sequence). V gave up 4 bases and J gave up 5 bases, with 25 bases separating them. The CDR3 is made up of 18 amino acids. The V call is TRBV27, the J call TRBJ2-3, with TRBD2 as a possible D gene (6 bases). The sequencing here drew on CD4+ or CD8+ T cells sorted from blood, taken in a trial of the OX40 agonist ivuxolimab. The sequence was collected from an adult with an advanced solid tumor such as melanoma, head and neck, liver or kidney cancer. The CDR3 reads CASSSTVDYVGFQDTQYF. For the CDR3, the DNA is TGTGCCAGCAGTTCGACGGTGGACTATGTGGGATTTCAAGATACGCAGTATTTT.